This TCR beta chain was recorded in a study of CD8 T cells in Susac syndrome. Sequencing of TCR beta, carried out with a high-throughput approach, was applied to CD8+ and CD4+ T cells from the blood. The multiple sclerosis control cohort comprised treatment-naive individuals presenting with stable or active relapsing-remitting disease. Bulk CD8+ and CD4+ cells came from magnetic negative isolation; CD8+ TEMRA by FACS. When the RNA was reverse transcribed, random hexamers were used with an input of roughly 0.5 to 1 ug. Amplification of TCR beta CDR3 was carried out by immunoSEQ multiplex PCR, which covered 54 Vbeta and 13 Jbeta segments. From the immunoSEQ multiplex PCR reads, TCRdb called clonotypes with MiXCR, one entry per CDR3 protein. The sample records about 250,000 distinct CDR3 sequences, about 93% being singletons. Germline V gene sequence: CDR1 GTSNPN, CDR2 SVGIG (reference sequence). The V end was cut by 3 bases, the J end by 5 bases, with 16 bases between. This CDR3 comprises 14 residues.

This clonotype originated in a human donor with multiple sclerosis. Sequencing was carried out using CD4+ T cells from PBMCs. The chain couples TRBV30 to TRBJ2-5, with D tentatively TRBD2 (6 bases). The DNA of the CDR3 is TGTGCCTGGAGCTTGGGGGGATCGTGGGAGACCCAGTACTTC. Its translation is CAWSLGGSWETQYF. The full variable domain, in which reference TRBV30 and TRBJ2-5 provide the parts outside the CDR3, is SQTIHQWPATLVQPVGSPLSLECTVEGTSNPNLYWYRQAAGRGLQLLFYSVGIGQISSEVPQNLSASRPQDRQFILSSKKLLLSDSGFYLCAWSLGGSWETQYFGPGTRLLVL.